This T cell receptor beta chain was observed in a study of vaccination and CD4 T cells after COVID-19. The wider study: For control cultures, the treatment was a CEFX pool, an HIV-1 Nef pool, or no peptide.

Treatment: roughly 11-day PBMC culture with coronavirus spike peptide pools or control peptides (ViraFEST assay). The collection of CD4+ T cells from the unexposed donor took place before the COVID-19 pandemic (2011-2018). Antigen-specific T cells were expanded with peptide pools by ViraFEST, and TCRs were then sequenced. The CDR3 has 15 amino acids. Trimming shortened V by 6 bases and J by 1 base, and 18 bases separated the two germline ends. Germline V CDR1 and CDR2: DFQATT, SNEGSKA (reference sequence). This clonotype ranks as medium-sized. Its antigen is unidentified. Oncomine TCR Beta short-read sequencing was applied to DNA from cultured CD4+ T cells. Genomic DNA was extracted from cultured CD4+ T cells. MiXCR, applied by TCRdb to the PCR reads, yields one record per CDR3 protein. The sample yields 6,000 to 7,000 distinct CDR3 sequences, around 35% seen once.

Sequenced input: CD4+ T cells from blood, cultured in vitro. J is TRBJ2-5 and V is TRBV20-1; D may be TRBD1 or TRBD2 (5 bases each). The receptor's source is a human donor in good health. The CDR3: CSAPRGRAFQETQYF. Written as DNA, the CDR3 is TGCAGTGCCCCGAGGGGCAGGGCCTTCCAAGAGACCCAGTACTTC.